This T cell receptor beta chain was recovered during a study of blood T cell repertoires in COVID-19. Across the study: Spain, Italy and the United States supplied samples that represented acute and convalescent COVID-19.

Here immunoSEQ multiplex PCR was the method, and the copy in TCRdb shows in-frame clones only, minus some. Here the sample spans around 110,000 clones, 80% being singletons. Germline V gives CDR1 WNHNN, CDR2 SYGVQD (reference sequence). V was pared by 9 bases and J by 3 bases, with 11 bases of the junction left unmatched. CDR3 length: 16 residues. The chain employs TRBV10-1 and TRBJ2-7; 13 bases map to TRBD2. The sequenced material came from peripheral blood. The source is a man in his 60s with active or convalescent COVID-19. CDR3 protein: CARGVGLAGEIYEQYF. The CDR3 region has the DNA TGCGCCAGGGGGGTAGGACTAGCGGGAGAGATCTACGAGCAGTACTTC.